These 22 T cell receptor beta chains share one sample of origin, sequenced in a study of blood T cell repertoires in COVID-19. This table comes from immunoSEQ multiplex PCR, and its TCRdb copy is limited to in-frame clones, with some not included. The sample gives some 140,000 clones, 84% of which show up once; over 1.1% is in the top ten. Specimen: peripheral blood. These receptors came from a man between 60 and 75 years old with acute or convalescent COVID-19.

This chain uses TRBV7-6 with TRBJ1-5, with 7 bases fitting TRBD1. The CDR3 loop spans 18 amino acids. V lost 5 bases and J lost 0; bases outside the gene matches: 13. Per the germline V gene, CDR1 is SGHVS and CDR2 is FNYEAQ. As DNA, the CDR3 is TGTGCCAGCAGCACTGTGGCAGGGGGGTTGTATAGCAATCAGCCCCAGCATTTT. Encoded protein: CASSTVAGGLYSNQPQHF.

J is TRBJ1-6 and V is TRBV27; the D gene is possibly TRBD1 (6 bases). Trimming cost V 1 base and J 5 bases, with 6 bases left between them. The CDR3 is made up of 14 amino acids. Germline V gene lookup returns CDR1 MNHEY and CDR2 SMNVEV (reference sequence). CDR3 residues: CASSLYRDNSPLHF. CDR3 nucleotide sequence: TGTGCCAGCAGTTTATACAGGGATAATTCACCCCTCCACTTT.

CDR3 region: CASKRGSTGELFF. In DNA form, the CDR3 reads TGCGCCAGTAAGCGGGGAAGCACCGGGGAGCTGTTTTTT. The V and J genes are TRBV10-1 and TRBJ2-2; 7 bases agree with TRBD2. From germline, CDR1 is WNHNN and CDR2 SYGVQD (reference sequence). The CDR3 consists of 13 residues. Losses at the gene ends were 9 bases for V and 4 bases for J; bases not matched to a gene: 5.

The rearrangement joins TRBV9 to TRBJ2-1; maybe TRBD2 (6 bases). This CDR3 has 16 residues. V lost 0 bases and J 9 bases, leaving 19 bases between the germline ends. Germline values: CDR1 SGDLS, CDR2 YYNGEE. The CDR3 loop is CASSVGGGREDREQFF. CDR3 sequence (DNA): TGTGCCAGCAGCGTAGGAGGAGGGCGGGAAGATCGTGAGCAGTTCTTC. Variable domain in full (rest from reference TRBV9 and TRBJ2-1): DSGVTQTPKHLITATGQRVTLRCSPRSGDLSVYWYQQSLDQGLQFLIQYYNGEERAKGNILERFSAQQFPDLHSELNLSSLELGDSALYFCASSVGGGREDREQFFGPGTRLTVL.

V and J are TRBV5-1 and TRBJ1-4, with a weak D call TRBD1 (6 bases). Germline V gives CDR1 SGHRS, CDR2 YFSETQ. The V end lost 3 bases, the J end lost 5 bases, and 17 bases lay between the germline ends. The CDR3 is 16 residues long. CDR3 in DNA: TGCGCCAGCAGCTCTATACCGACAGGAGCGAATGAAAAACTGTTTTTT. It specifies CASSSIPTGANEKLFF. Looking up the rest from reference TRBV5-1 and TRBJ1-4 gives the full variable domain: KAGVTQTPRYLIKTRGQQVTLSCSPISGHRSVSWYQQTPGQGLQFLFEYFSETQRNKGNFPGRFSGRQFSNSRSEMNVSTLELGDSALYLCASSSIPTGANEKLFFGSGTQLSVL.

The chain uses TRBV11-2 and TRBJ2-7, with 12 bases matching TRBD2. J gave up 5 bases and V 4 bases, and 9 bases lay outside the gene matches. This CDR3 spans 16 amino acids. The V gene's germline CDR1 is SGHAT and CDR2 FQNNGV. The CDR3 sequence: CASSSSPTSGSDEQYF. CDR3 nucleotide sequence: TGTGCCAGCAGCTCCTCACCGACTAGCGGGAGTGACGAGCAGTACTTC.

V gene TRBV7-2 combines with J gene TRBJ2-7, with D possibly matching TRBD2 (5 bases). The CDR3 is 14 amino acids. In germline, CDR1 is SGHTA, CDR2 FQGNSA. V shed 5 bases and J shed 2 bases, with 13 bases lying between them. DNA for the CDR3: TGTGCCAGCAGCAACGGAGGTCAGGCCTACGAGCAGTACTTC. This gives the protein CASSNGGQAYEQYF.

The chain is built from TRBV2 and TRBJ2-1; TRBD2 matches at 7 bases. The CDR3 has 14 residues. The J segment lost 5 bases and the V segment lost 7 bases, leaving 8 bases of the junction unmatched. Germline loops: CDR1 SNHLY, CDR2 FYNNEI. CDR3 protein: CASILREAHNEQFF. DNA of the CDR3: TGTGCCAGCATCCTTCGGGAGGCCCACAATGAGCAGTTCTTC.

The V and J genes are TRBV9 and TRBJ1-6; TRBD1 matches 8 bases. The germline V gene encodes CDR1 SGDLS and CDR2 YYNGEE. The CDR3 is 14 residues long. Losses at the gene ends were 3 bases for V and 9 bases for J; bases not matched to a gene: 5. The CDR3 protein is CASSGTTGGSPLHF. The CDR3 nucleotides are TGTGCCAGCAGCGGAACTACAGGGGGTTCACCCCTCCACTTT.

This clone came up once. The rearrangement uses TRBV6-5 and TRBJ1-1; D is unresolved. Germline V gene sequence: CDR1 MNHEY, CDR2 SVGAGI. CDR3 size: 14 residues. Trimming left V 6 bases short and J 0 bases short, with 11 bases between. CDR3 in amino acids: CASSRAGLNTEAFF. The CDR3 DNA sequence: TGTGCCAGCAGCAGAGCGGGCTTGAACACTGAAGCTTTCTTT.

The chain combines TRBV11-2 with TRBJ2-7; tentatively, D is TRBD1 (6 bases). The CDR3 sequence is 14 residues long. The germline gives CDR1 SGHAT, CDR2 FQNNGV. V lost 4 bases to trimming and J lost 4 bases, with 14 bases between them. CDR3 protein: CASSSHNQGYEQYF. The CDR3 DNA sequence: TGTGCCAGCAGCTCCCATAACCAGGGGTACGAGCAGTACTTC.

In this sample, this clone turned up a few times. This sequence joins TRBV19 and TRBJ2-7; 7 bases fit TRBD1. Trimming took 10 bases from V and 5 from J; bases not matched to a gene: 5. Germline V lookup: CDR1 LNHDA, CDR2 SQIVND (reference sequence). The CDR3 spans 11 residues. The CDR3 DNA follows: TGTGCCACCCGACAGGGCGACGAGCAGTACTTC. This translates into CATRQGDEQYF.

The chain couples TRBV6-1 to TRBJ1-6; 8 positions match TRBD1. Germline CDR1 and CDR2: MNHNS and SASEGT. Unmatched junction bases numbered 9, after V lost 2 bases and J lost 9 bases. CDR3 length: 16 residues. The CDR3 loop is CASSETAGQGASPLHF. CDR3 bases: TGTGCCAGCAGTGAAACGGCTGGGCAGGGGGCTTCACCCCTCCACTTT.

The rearrangement joins TRBV19 to TRBJ2-7, with 9 bases matching TRBD1. Germline V gene data show CDR1 as LNHDA and CDR2 as SQIVND (reference sequence). V was clipped by 6 bases and J by 3 bases; unmatched bases: 9. The CDR3 spans 15 residues. CDR3 nucleotides: TGTGCCAGTAGCCTTCCGGGACAGGGATACTACGAGCAGTACTTC. It translates to CASSLPGQGYYEQYF.

This chain uses TRBV18 with TRBJ1-2; D is unresolved. V lost 2 bases to trimming and J lost 5 bases, with 12 bases between them. Germline loops: CDR1 KGHSH, CDR2 LQKENI. This CDR3 region has 14 residues. The CDR3 here is CASSPGGRIYGYTF. The DNA for the CDR3 is TGTGCCAGCTCACCAGGAGGGAGGATTTATGGCTACACCTTC.

The V gene is TRBV19, the J gene TRBJ1-2; 7 bases line up with TRBD1. With 7 bases clipped from V and 5 bases from J, the junction kept 4 bases outside the gene matches. The CDR3 extends over 12 amino acids. Germline values: CDR1 LNHDA, CDR2 SQIVND (reference sequence). The chain's CDR3 is CASNTGAYGYTF. In DNA, the CDR3 is TGTGCCAGTAACACAGGGGCTTATGGCTACACCTTC.

V and J are TRBV3-1 (or the pseudogene TRBV3-2) and TRBJ2-3; 7 bases agree with TRBD1. Germline CDR1 reads LGHDT; CDR2 reads YNNKEL (reference sequence). The trim removed 6 bases at V and 4 bases at J, leaving 16 bases unmatched. This CDR3 contains 17 residues. CDR3 residues: CASSNSPGQRRADTQYF. CDR3 DNA sequence: TGTGCCAGCAGTAACTCTCCGGGACAGAGACGTGCAGATACGCAGTATTTT.

This chain connects TRBV4-1 to TRBJ1-1; D may be TRBD1 (5 bases). The CDR3 is 14 residues long. In germline, CDR1 is MGHRA, CDR2 YSYEKL. Trimming removed 0 bases at V and 3 bases at J, with 8 bases between. The CDR3 sequence is CASSQETEYTEAFF. The CDR3 coding sequence is TGCGCCAGCAGCCAAGAGACAGAATACACTGAAGCTTTCTTT.

The genes are TRBV19 and TRBJ2-7, with 8 bases matching TRBD1. The CDR3 is 13 residues long. V lost 4 bases to trimming and J lost 12 bases; unmatched junction nucleotides: 11. In germline, CDR1 is LNHDA, CDR2 SQIVND (reference sequence). The CDR3 loop reads CASSTDRGLPPYF. CDR3 bases: TGTGCCAGTAGTACCGACAGGGGACTTCCCCCGTACTTC.

The rearrangement links TRBV9 to TRBJ1-2; perhaps TRBD1 as D (6 bases). V lost 3 bases to trimming and J lost 3 bases, with 15 bases between them. CDR1 and CDR2 (germline): SGDLS, YYNGEE. The length of the CDR3 is 15 residues. CDR3 DNA: TGTGCCAGCAGCGCCCAAGGACAGTTACACTATGGCTACACCTTC. Amino acid sequence: CASSAQGQLHYGYTF.

In regard to this clone: Other DNA sequences in this specimen translate into the identical CDR3. This sequence joins TRBV5-8 and TRBJ2-7; D remains ambiguous. V lost 0 bases to trimming and J lost 0 bases, with 7 bases between them. There are 14 residues in the CDR3. The germline CDR1 and CDR2 sequences are SGHTS and YDEGEE. In nucleotides, the CDR3 is TGTGCCAGCAGCTTGGACCGAGGCTCCTACGAGCAGTACTTC. Protein product: CASSLDRGSYEQYF.

The chain joins TRBV3-1 (or the pseudogene TRBV3-2) to TRBJ2-3; 10 bases are shared with TRBD2. The CDR3 consists of 16 residues. Trimming took 1 base from V and 2 from J; bases not matched to a gene: 3. The germline V gene has CDR1 LGHDT and CDR2 YNNKEL (reference sequence). The chain's CDR3 is CASSQGLAGNTDTQYF. The CDR3 region has the DNA TGTGCCAGCAGCCAAGGACTAGCGGGTAACACAGATACGCAGTATTTT.